Listed below are T cell receptor beta chains from one sample, sequenced in a study of blood T cell repertoires in COVID-19. Method: immunoSEQ multiplex PCR; TCRdb's copy keeps in-frame clones and lacks some. The sample includes under 300,000 clones, approximately 86% seen only once; the top ten take less than 8.5%. Material: peripheral blood. The receptor source for this set is a woman between 65 and 79 years old with active or convalescent COVID-19. CDR3s include the opening cysteine and the closing phenylalanine or tryptophan. D genes are given only for firm matches. Rows give clone size only sometimes, using once, few, many, or a class for an expanded clone.

V gene: TRBV13; J gene: TRBJ2-7; D gene: TRBD1; clone size: -; CDR3 DNA: TGTGCCAGCAGCTTTGGGACAGGGGTCTACGAGCAGTACTTC; CDR3 protein: CASSFGTGVYEQYF
V gene: TRBV12-5; J gene: TRBJ2-3; D gene: -; clone size: -; CDR3 DNA: TGTGCTAGTGGTACCCTGGTCGGGGATACGCAGTATTTT; CDR3 protein: CASGTLVGDTQYF
V gene: TRBV12-3/TRBV12-4; J gene: TRBJ1-1; D gene: -; clone size: -; CDR3 DNA: TGTGCCAGCGGCATGAACACTGAAGCTTTCTTT; CDR3 protein: CASGMNTEAFF
V gene: TRBV27; J gene: TRBJ1-5; D gene: -; clone size: -; CDR3 DNA: TGTGCCAGCAGTTGGGGGGGAGGTAATCAGCCCCAGCATTTT; CDR3 protein: CASSWGGGNQPQHF
V gene: TRBV24-1; J gene: TRBJ2-1; D gene: TRBD2; clone size: -; CDR3 DNA: TGTGCCACCAGTGACCCTAGCGGGGGGATTTACAATGAGCAGTTCTTC; CDR3 protein: CATSDPSGGIYNEQFF
V gene: TRBV5-8; J gene: TRBJ1-5; D gene: -; clone size: -; CDR3 DNA: TGTGCCAGCAGCGCGGGGCGCAATCAGCCCCAGCATTTT; CDR3 protein: CASSAGRNQPQHF
V gene: TRBV6-5; J gene: TRBJ1-2; D gene: -; clone size: -; CDR3 DNA: TGTGCCAGCAGCCCCGGGGACTTTTATGGCTACACCTTC; CDR3 protein: CASSPGDFYGYTF
V gene: TRBV18; J gene: TRBJ2-1; D gene: -; clone size: -; CDR3 DNA: TGTGCCAGCTCCCCGGGACTTTACAATGAGCAGTTCTTC; CDR3 protein: CASSPGLYNEQFF
V gene: TRBV15; J gene: TRBJ1-1; D gene: -; clone size: -; CDR3 DNA: TGTGCCACCAGCAGAGATGGACTTGGGGTGACTGAAGCTTTCTTT; CDR3 protein: CATSRDGLGVTEAFF
V gene: TRBV27; J gene: TRBJ2-1; D gene: TRBD1; clone size: -; CDR3 DNA: TGTGCCAGCAGTTTGAGGGACAGAACGCTTGGGGAGCAGTTCTTC; CDR3 protein: CASSLRDRTLGEQFF
V gene: TRBV11-2; J gene: TRBJ1-4; D gene: -; clone size: -; CDR3 DNA: TGTGCCAGCAGCTTCGCGGGTAATGAAAAACTGTTTTTT; CDR3 protein: CASSFAGNEKLFF
V gene: TRBV11-2; J gene: TRBJ2-4; D gene: TRBD1; clone size: -; CDR3 DNA: TGTGCCAGCAGCTTTAGACAGGGACGGAGGTTGGCCAAAAACATTCAGTACTTC; CDR3 protein: CASSFRQGRRLAKNIQYF
V gene: TRBV6-2/TRBV6-3; J gene: TRBJ1-1; D gene: -; clone size: -; CDR3 DNA: TGTGCCAGCAGCCGGGGCCCTGAAGCTTTCTTT; CDR3 protein: CASSRGPEAFF
V gene: TRBV6-2/TRBV6-3; J gene: TRBJ2-1; D gene: TRBD2; clone size: -; CDR3 DNA: TGTGCCAGCAGTTCCTTAGCGGGGAGCTCCTACAATGAGCAGTTCTTC; CDR3 protein: CASSSLAGSSYNEQFF
V gene: TRBV12-3/TRBV12-4; J gene: TRBJ1-1; D gene: TRBD1; clone size: -; CDR3 DNA: TGTGCCAGCAGTGGGACAGCGCTTGAAGCTTTCTTT; CDR3 protein: CASSGTALEAFF
V gene: TRBV4-3; J gene: TRBJ1-2; D gene: -; clone size: -; CDR3 DNA: TGCGCCAGCAGCCGGAGGGATTCTCTCTATGGCTACACCTTC; CDR3 protein: CASSRRDSLYGYTF
V gene: TRBV10-1; J gene: TRBJ2-3; D gene: -; clone size: -; CDR3 DNA: TGCGCCAGCAGTGAGTCCGGTCGCACAGATACGCAGTATTTT; CDR3 protein: CASSESGRTDTQYF
V gene: TRBV5-1; J gene: TRBJ2-2; D gene: -; clone size: -; CDR3 DNA: TGCGCCAGCAGCCCATCGAACACCGGGGAGCTGTTTTTT; CDR3 protein: CASSPSNTGELFF
V gene: TRBV11-2; J gene: TRBJ1-3; D gene: -; clone size: -; CDR3 DNA: TGTGCCAGCAGCCCCCGGGGAGGGAAATTCTCTGGAAACACCATATATTTT; CDR3 protein: CASSPRGGKFSGNTIYF
V gene: TRBV9; J gene: TRBJ2-3; D gene: TRBD2; clone size: -; CDR3 DNA: TGTGCCAGCAGCGTAGTCCCGGCCGGGGGGGCAGGTACGCAGTATTTT; CDR3 protein: CASSVVPAGGAGTQYF
V gene: TRBV20-1; J gene: TRBJ2-7; D gene: -; clone size: -; CDR3 DNA: TGCAGTGCTAGTAGGGGAACAGCCTACGAGCAGTACTTC; CDR3 protein: CSASRGTAYEQYF
V gene: TRBV9; J gene: TRBJ2-6; D gene: TRBD1; clone size: -; CDR3 DNA: TGTGCCAGCAGCGTAGTAGGAAGACAGGGTTTTCCCTCTGGGGCCAACGTCCTGACTTTC; CDR3 protein: CASSVVGRQGFPSGANVLTF
V gene: TRBV19; J gene: TRBJ1-2; D gene: TRBD1; clone size: few; CDR3 DNA: TGTGCCAGTAGCAACACCCTTTGGGCAGGGGGCGAATGGAATGGCTACACCTTC; CDR3 protein: CASSNTLWAGGEWNGYTF
V gene: TRBV5-6; J gene: TRBJ1-6; D gene: -; clone size: -; CDR3 DNA: TGTGCCAGCAGACTGGACAGCCCCGGGTCACCCCTCCACTTT; CDR3 protein: CASRLDSPGSPLHF
V gene: TRBV5-1; J gene: TRBJ1-4; D gene: -; clone size: once; CDR3 DNA: TGCGCCAGCAGGGGAGACGGTGCAACTAATGAAAAACTGTTTTTT; CDR3 protein: CASRGDGATNEKLFF
V gene: TRBV5-6; J gene: TRBJ1-2; D gene: -; clone size: -; CDR3 DNA: TGTGCCAGCAGCTTGTTCAGGGGATTTGGAGGCTACACCTTC; CDR3 protein: CASSLFRGFGGYTF
V gene: TRBV19; J gene: TRBJ1-5; D gene: -; clone size: -; CDR3 DNA: TGTGCCAGTGTGCCCCTAGGGGCAGATAGCAATCAGCCCCAGCATTTT; CDR3 protein: CASVPLGADSNQPQHF
V gene: TRBV19; J gene: TRBJ1-4; D gene: TRBD1; clone size: -; CDR3 DNA: TGTGCCAGTAGGGCCGGGACAGAGAATGAAAAACTGTTTTTT; CDR3 protein: CASRAGTENEKLFF
V gene: TRBV7-2; J gene: TRBJ1-5; D gene: -; clone size: few; CDR3 DNA: TGTGCCAGCAGCTTAGTCTCGAAGGGGGATCAGCCCCAGCATTTT; CDR3 protein: CASSLVSKGDQPQHF
V gene: TRBV5-1; J gene: TRBJ2-1; D gene: TRBD2; clone size: -; CDR3 DNA: TGCGCCAGCAGCTTGGCCGGGGGGACCTCCTACAATGAGCAGTTCTTC; CDR3 protein: CASSLAGGTSYNEQFF
V gene: TRBV6-4; J gene: TRBJ1-1; D gene: TRBD1; clone size: -; CDR3 DNA: TGTGCCAGCAGTGACTCGGGACAGAGGGCTTTCTTT; CDR3 protein: CASSDSGQRAFF
V gene: TRBV9; J gene: TRBJ1-2; D gene: -; clone size: -; CDR3 DNA: TGTGCCAGCAGCGCTGGACAGTTCCCTAACTATGGCTACACCTTC; CDR3 protein: CASSAGQFPNYGYTF
V gene: TRBV9; J gene: TRBJ1-5; D gene: -; clone size: -; CDR3 DNA: TGTGCCAGCAGCGTAATGGGGCTAGGTCAGCCCCAGCATTTT; CDR3 protein: CASSVMGLGQPQHF